This passage covers 23 T cell receptor beta chains from one sample sequenced in a study of long-term antiretroviral therapy in people with HIV. Researchers ran immunoSEQ v3.0 at survey level. Only in-frame clones appear in the TCRdb table, and some are missing; sequencing was by immunoSEQ multiplex PCR. The sample includes 10,000 to 15,000 clones, approximately 80% of them seen just once. This sample comprised unsorted PBMCs, obtained 1.3 years after starting antiretroviral therapy. The receptors originated from a woman aged 18-30 years with HIV.

The chain couples TRBV5-1 to TRBJ1-6, with D possibly matching TRBD1 (5 bases). CDR1 is SGHRS and CDR2 is YFSETQ in the germline V gene. The CDR3 runs 14 residues. V lost 4 bases to trimming and J lost 15 bases, with 20 bases between them. The CDR3 nucleotides are TGCGCCAGCAGCCTCGAGACCTCCCGGGGACTCCTCCACTTT. Translated: CASSLETSRGLLHF.

The chain is built from TRBV28 and TRBJ2-5; 9 nucleotides match TRBD2. V shed 1 base, J shed 5 bases, and the junction held 2 bases outside the gene matches. Germline-derived CDR1 and CDR2 are MDHEN and SYDVKM. The CDR3 extends over 14 amino acids. CDR3 loop: CASSLLAGGETQYF. CDR3 DNA sequence: TGTGCCAGCAGTTTATTGGCGGGAGGGGAGACCCAGTACTTC. The full variable domain, in which reference TRBV28 and TRBJ2-5 provide the parts outside the CDR3, is DVKVTQSSRYLVKRTGEKVFLECVQDMDHENMFWYRQDPGLGLRLIYFSYDVKMKEKGDIPEGYSVSREKKERFSLILESASTNQTSMYLCASSLLAGGETQYFGPGTRLLVL.

V and J are TRBV4-3 and TRBJ1-2, with unresolved D. V shed 1 base and J shed 2 bases, with 11 bases lying between them. Germline V CDR1 and CDR2: LGHNA, YSLEER. The CDR3 covers 15 residues. The CDR3, as DNA: TGCGCCAGCAGCCAAGTAACCCACACCAACTATGGCTACACCTTC. Translated: CASSQVTHTNYGYTF.

The chain has TRBV7-9 and TRBJ2-7, with 10 bases that match TRBD1. J lost 6 bases, V lost 5 bases, and 7 bases had no gene match. CDR1 and CDR2 from the germline V gene are SEHNR and FQNEAQ (reference sequence). The CDR3 extends over 14 amino acids. CDR3 DNA sequence: TGTGCCAGCAGCCCAGGGACAGGGGAACTCGAGCAGTACTTC. This gives the protein CASSPGTGELEQYF.

The chain employs TRBV15 and TRBJ1-5; 7 nucleotides match TRBD1. The V and J ends lost 0 bases and 6 bases, in that order; junction bases with no gene match: 11. This CDR3 has 17 amino acids. Germline V CDR1 and CDR2: LNHNV, YYDKDF (reference sequence). DNA of the CDR3: TGTGCCACCAGCAGAGATGAAGGGGGCCAAGGGGTTCAGCCCCAGCATTTT. Protein: CATSRDEGGQGVQPQHF.

V and J are TRBV7-2 and TRBJ2-1, with a tentative D call TRBD2 (7 bases). Trimming took 1 base from V and 6 from J, leaving 16 bases between them. The CDR3 totals 16 residues. The V gene's germline CDR1 is SGHTA and CDR2 FQGNSA. CDR3: CASSLEGAGAFNEQFF. DNA for the CDR3: TGTGCCAGCAGCTTAGAAGGTGCGGGGGCCTTCAATGAGCAGTTCTTC.

This chain links TRBV7-9 with TRBJ1-5; D possibly corresponds to TRBD1 (5 bases). V was shortened by 1 base and J by 3 bases, with 7 bases between the two germline ends. Germline CDR1 SEHNR, CDR2 FQNEAQ (reference sequence). This CDR3 region has 14 residues. The CDR3 spells CASSLGQPNQPQHF. CDR3 nucleotides: TGTGCCAGCAGCTTAGGACAGCCCAATCAGCCCCAGCATTTT.

The chain recombines TRBV2 with TRBJ1-1, with D hard to call. Trimming cost V 2 bases and J 4 bases, with 11 bases left between them. Germline lookup yields CDR1 SNHLY and CDR2 FYNNEI. The CDR3 loop spans 14 amino acids. Here the CDR3 reads CASSEWRDPTEAFF. The CDR3 DNA reads TGTGCCAGCAGTGAATGGAGGGATCCCACTGAAGCTTTCTTT. Together with reference TRBV2 and TRBJ1-1, the CDR3 gives the full variable domain: EPEVTQTPSHQVTQMGQEVILRCVPISNHLYFYWYRQILGQKVEFLVSFYNNEISEKSEIFDDQFSVERPDGSNFTLKIRSTKLEDSAMYFCASSEWRDPTEAFFGQGTRLTVV.

This clone was observed once. The chain employs TRBV28 and TRBJ2-5; no reliable D call. The CDR3 totals 11 residues. Germline V gene lookup returns CDR1 MDHEN and CDR2 SYDVKM. Trimming left V 5 bases short and J 1 base short, with 2 bases between. The DNA of the CDR3 is TGTGCCAGCAGTGTCCAAGAGACCCAGTACTTC. Protein product: CASSVQETQYF.

This clone was seen a few times. The chain carries TRBV19 and TRBJ1-2; 8 nucleotides match TRBD1. V shed 1 base and J 4 bases; nucleotides not matched to a gene: 5. The CDR3 has 15 amino acids. CDR1 is LNHDA, CDR2 SQIVND, per germline (reference sequence). CDR3 sequence reads: CASSIATGAGYGYTF. CDR3 DNA: TGTGCCAGTAGTATAGCGACAGGGGCGGGCTATGGCTACACCTTC.

The gene calls are TRBV6-6 and TRBJ2-7; 7 bases are a match to TRBD2. CDR1 MNHNY and CDR2 SVGAGI come from the germline V gene (reference sequence). V gave up 8 bases and J gave up 3 bases; unmatched junction bases: 13. The CDR3 sequence is 15 residues long. CDR3 in amino acids: CASRLGTNTHYEQYF. The CDR3 nucleotides are TGTGCCAGCCGCCTGGGGACTAACACCCACTACGAGCAGTACTTC.

The chain uses TRBV25-1 and TRBJ2-3, with D maybe TRBD2 (6 bases). Germline-derived CDR1 and CDR2 are MGHDK and SYGVNS. The length of the CDR3 is 15 residues. Trimming pared 2 bases from V and 2 bases from J, leaving 11 bases between. CDR3 sequence reads: CASSETGEVTDTQYF. In DNA form, the CDR3 reads TGTGCCAGCAGTGAAACGGGGGAAGTCACAGATACGCAGTATTTT.

The chain has TRBV6-1 and TRBJ1-5, with 9 bases identical to TRBD1. Per germline, CDR1 MNHNS and CDR2 SASEGT. This CDR3 is 15 amino acids long. J lost 7 bases, V lost 4 bases, and 8 bases had no gene match. DNA for the CDR3: TGTGCCAGCAGTGGCCAACAGGGGGCGGAACAGCCCCAGCATTTT. Encoded protein: CASSGQQGAEQPQHF.

This clone was observed a single time. V and J are TRBV10-3 and TRBJ2-7, with 7 bases matching TRBD1. Trimming took 10 bases from V and 0 from J; bases not matched to a gene: 6. CDR3 size: 13 residues. Germline-derived CDR1 and CDR2 are ENHRY and SYGVKD. The CDR3 region has the DNA TGTGCCACCGGGACAGACAACTCCTACGAGCAGTACTTC. It yields the protein CATGTDNSYEQYF.

The J gene is TRBJ2-2, the V gene TRBV14; 8 positions match TRBD1. There are 18 residues in the CDR3. The junction had 11 bases not matched to a gene; V was cut back by 0 bases and J by 5 bases. Germline V gene lookup returns CDR1 SGHDN and CDR2 FVKESK. DNA for the CDR3: TGTGCCAGCAGCCAAGATTTTCCCGGGACAGGCGGTACCGGGGAGCTGTTTTTT. Translation gives CASSQDFPGTGGTGELFF.

J is TRBJ2-7 and V is TRBV7-2; D is perhaps TRBD2 (6 bases). This CDR3 contains 14 residues. Deletions cut 5 bases from V and 3 bases from J, with 14 bases between. CDR1 SGHTA and CDR2 FQGNSA come from the germline V gene. CDR3 bases: TGTGCCAGCAGCCACCCGGGACTGGGCTACGAGCAGTACTTC. Protein sequence: CASSHPGLGYEQYF. The variable domain in full, with the rest retrieved from reference TRBV7-2 and TRBJ2-7, is GAGVSQSPSNKVTEKGKDVELRCDPISGHTALYWYRQSLGQGLEFLIYFQGNSAPDKSGLPSDRFSAERTGGSVSTLTIQRTQQEDSAVYLCASSHPGLGYEQYFGPGTRLTVT.

This clone appeared once. V usage is TRBV5-1 and J usage is TRBJ1-4; TRBD1 agrees at 7 bases. The CDR3 totals 14 residues. Trimming took 0 bases from V and 4 from J; bases not matched to a gene: 0. Germline CDR1 SGHRS, CDR2 YFSETQ. CDR3 DNA: TGCGCCAGCAGCTTGGGACAGGGTAATGAAAAACTGTTTTTT. This translates into CASSLGQGNEKLFF.

V usage is TRBV18 and J usage is TRBJ2-2, with 8 bases lining up with TRBD1. Per germline, CDR1 KGHSH and CDR2 LQKENI. This CDR3 has 15 amino acids. V gave up 6 bases and J gave up 3 bases; unmatched junction bases: 6. The CDR3 coding sequence is TGTGCCAGCTCTCCAGGGACAGGATACACCGGGGAGCTGTTTTTT. Translated, it gives CASSPGTGYTGELFF.

This chain joins TRBV5-1 and TRBJ1-1; no reliable D call. The germline V and J ends were trimmed by 2 bases and 1 base, with 6 bases remaining between them. Germline CDR1 reads SGHRS; CDR2 reads YFSETQ. The CDR3 has 13 amino acids. CDR3 sequence (DNA): TGCGCCAGCAGCTTCGTCCGGAACACTGAAGCTTTCTTT. This translates into CASSFVRNTEAFF.

This clone was detected only a few times. The gene calls are TRBV19 and TRBJ2-2; 7 bases map to TRBD2. The ends lost 3 bases at V and 6 bases at J; junction bases unmatched: 7. The CDR3 loop spans 15 amino acids. Germline V gives CDR1 LNHDA, CDR2 SQIVND (reference sequence). In DNA, the CDR3 is TGTGCCAGTAGTATCGCTTCGGGAGGCTCCGGGGAGCTGTTTTTT. It translates to CASSIASGGSGELFF.

The rearrangement uses TRBV27 and TRBJ1-1; the D gene is possibly TRBD1 (5 bases). V lost 7 bases and J 0 bases, leaving 15 bases between the germline ends. CDR1 is MNHEY, CDR2 SMNVEV, per germline (reference sequence). This CDR3 has 15 residues. CDR3 in DNA: TGTGCCAGCACCCAGGTGTGGGGCATGAACACTGAAGCTTTCTTT. Translation gives CASTQVWGMNTEAFF.

This chain joins TRBV19 and TRBJ2-4, with D perhaps TRBD1 or TRBD2 (5 bases each). Germline values: CDR1 LNHDA, CDR2 SQIVND (reference sequence). Between the trimmed V and J ends, which lost 5 bases and 3 bases, there was a span of 14 bases. The length of the CDR3 is 15 residues. CDR3 loop: CASSRDDGGKNIQYF. Written as DNA, the CDR3 is TGTGCCAGTAGTCGGGACGACGGTGGCAAAAACATTCAGTACTTC.

This sequence joins TRBV7-9 and TRBJ1-1; D is ambiguous. Germline CDR1 SEHNR, CDR2 FQNEAQ (reference sequence). Trimming removed 5 bases from V and 1 base from J, with 8 bases in between. This CDR3 has 13 amino acids. Written as DNA, the CDR3 is TGTGCCAGCAGCCCAATTCAGAACACTGAAGCTTTCTTT. This sequence encodes CASSPIQNTEAFF.